This is a list of T cell receptor beta chains from one sample in a study of T-cell reconstitution after alpha-beta-depleted transplantation in children. TCRdb passed the PCR reads through MiXCR, listing each CDR3 protein once. The sample includes about 290,000 distinct CDR3 sequences, approximately 7.3% seen only once; the top ten take around 10%. Material: peripheral blood, obtained 360 days after TCRalphabeta/CD19-depleted stem cell transplant. These receptor sequences come from a female patient aged 2-10 years who had a stem cell transplant for Fanconi anemia, so the T cells may come from the graft donor. The CDR3 runs from the conserved cysteine through the conserved F or W. A D gene is named only where the DNA matches it firmly.

V: TRBV5-1; D: .; J: TRBJ1-1; CDR3: CASSLFGQSTEAFF
V: TRBV6-5; D: .; J: TRBJ2-7; CDR3: CASSYGFSYEQYF
V: TRBV6-5; D: .; J: TRBJ1-2; CDR3: CASTRGVYGYTF
V: TRBV28; D: TRBD2; J: TRBJ2-3; CDR3: CASSFWGTSGGAGTQYF
V: TRBV27; D: .; J: TRBJ1-5; CDR3: CASSLVGGSNNQPQHF
V: TRBV11-2; D: .; J: TRBJ2-1; CDR3: CASSLERVTYNEQFF
V: TRBV6-1; D: TRBD2; J: TRBJ2-1; CDR3: CASSEGVAGGWNEQFF
V: TRBV6-2/TRBV6-3; D: .; J: TRBJ2-5; CDR3: CASSQGVTQYF
V: TRBV6-1; D: TRBD1; J: TRBJ1-6; CDR3: CASSPLPGQGGNSPLHF
V: TRBV11-2; D: .; J: TRBJ1-1; CDR3: CASSSNRDRGAFF
V: TRBV3-1; D: TRBD2; J: TRBJ2-1; CDR3: CASSLAGGVHNEQFF
V: TRBV20-1; D: .; J: TRBJ1-5; CDR3: CSARDIRGAESNQPQHF
V: TRBV5-1; D: TRBD1; J: TRBJ2-5; CDR3: CASSLAGTVAETQYF
V: TRBV27; D: .; J: TRBJ2-7; CDR3: CASGRGGSYEQYF
V: TRBV18; D: .; J: TRBJ2-1; CDR3: CASSPPEVEWGTEQFF
V: TRBV7-2; D: .; J: TRBJ2-5; CDR3: CASSPVGQTQYF
V: TRBV23-1; D: .; J: TRBJ2-5; CDR3: CASPHVLRDQETQYF
V: TRBV12-3/TRBV12-4; D: TRBD2; J: TRBJ2-7; CDR3: CASTFLAGYSEQYF
V: TRBV7-9; D: .; J: TRBJ2-3; CDR3: CASTKQGTSTDTQYF
V: TRBV11-2; D: .; J: TRBJ2-2; CDR3: CASNHDGTGELFF
V: TRBV28; D: .; J: TRBJ1-2; CDR3: CASILNPGTHYGYTF
V: TRBV28; D: .; J: TRBJ1-1; CDR3: CASLPGGEWTEAFF
V: TRBV2; D: .; J: TRBJ1-1; CDR3: CASSGRTPFSEAFF
V: TRBV29-1; D: TRBD1; J: TRBJ1-2; CDR3: CSVDWTGLYGYTF
V: TRBV24-1; D: .; J: TRBJ2-5; CDR3: CATSDPGHQETQYF
V: TRBV12-3/TRBV12-4; D: .; J: TRBJ1-1; CDR3: CASRYTGFSKGAEAFF
V: TRBV4-3; D: TRBD1; J: TRBJ1-2; CDR3: CASSQSPDRVYGYTF
V: TRBV10-3; D: .; J: TRBJ2-1; CDR3: CAISEFYGTNEQFF
V: TRBV7-8; D: .; J: TRBJ1-5; CDR3: CASSAGPPYSNQPQHF
V: TRBV7-8; D: .; J: TRBJ1-3; CDR3: CASSLVFQDSGNTIYF
V: TRBV20-1; D: .; J: TRBJ1-5; CDR3: CSARKNGQVGNQPQHF
V: TRBV6-2/TRBV6-3; D: .; J: TRBJ2-2; CDR3: CASSFGTRALDRELFF
V: TRBV10-3; D: .; J: TRBJ2-2; CDR3: CAISDSFTGELFF
V: TRBV2; D: TRBD1; J: TRBJ1-5; CDR3: CASSPRTGDQPQHF
V: TRBV12-3/TRBV12-4; D: .; J: TRBJ2-7; CDR3: CASSLTGAGEQYF
V: TRBV5-1; D: .; J: TRBJ1-2; CDR3: CASSLGTGSGYTF
V: TRBV2; D: .; J: TRBJ1-4; CDR3: CASRNVLTNEKLFF
V: TRBV5-6; D: .; J: TRBJ1-1; CDR3: CASSLGFSPTEAFF
V: TRBV28; D: .; J: TRBJ2-7; CDR3: CASRGQGNYEQYF
V: TRBV5-1; D: .; J: TRBJ2-7; CDR3: CASSSGASPLFGYEQYF
V: TRBV5-1; D: TRBD1; J: TRBJ1-4; CDR3: CATAEATGDEKLFF
V: TRBV7-3; D: .; J: TRBJ2-1; CDR3: CASSLGQGYEQFF
V: TRBV5-1; D: .; J: TRBJ2-1; CDR3: CASSPRPFSYNEQFF